Listed below are T cell receptor beta chains from one sample, sequenced in a study of cytomegalovirus exposure and HLA in healthy donors. Here immunoSEQ multiplex PCR was the method, and the copy in TCRdb shows in-frame clones only, minus some. The sample contains about 98,000 clones, around 70% of which appear only once. The sample consisted of PBMCs. These receptor sequences come from a man in his forties or fifties in good health and CMV-seronegative. Both conserved end residues are part of each CDR3. Fields, in order: J gene, D gene, clone size, V gene, CDR3 protein, CDR3 DNA. The D gene is left open where the match is weak. Clone size is not always given. Where it is, it says once, few, many or a class for expanded clones.

j_call: TRBJ2-2
d_call: .
clone_size: .
v_call: TRBV18
cdr3_aa: CASSRSAGDTGELFF
cdr3_nt: TGTGCCAGCTCACGTTCCGCAGGGGACACCGGGGAGCTGTTTTTT

j_call: TRBJ2-2
d_call: .
clone_size: .
v_call: TRBV6-6
cdr3_aa: CACAMRNTGELFF
cdr3_nt: TGTGCCTGCGCCATGCGGAACACCGGGGAGCTGTTTTTT

j_call: TRBJ2-7
d_call: .
clone_size: .
v_call: TRBV4-3
cdr3_aa: CASSQLLVGAAYEQYF
cdr3_nt: TGCGCCAGCAGCCAGTTATTGGTAGGAGCAGCCTACGAGCAGTACTTC

j_call: TRBJ2-1
d_call: TRBD2
clone_size: .
v_call: TRBV11-3
cdr3_aa: CASSLGGLAGGDEQFF
cdr3_nt: TGTGCCAGCAGCTTAGGTGGACTAGCGGGAGGGGATGAGCAGTTCTTC

j_call: TRBJ2-7
d_call: .
clone_size: .
v_call: TRBV6-1
cdr3_aa: CASSERGRRARSYEQYF
cdr3_nt: TGTGCCAGCAGTGAAAGGGGGCGGAGGGCCCGCTCCTACGAGCAGTACTTC

j_call: TRBJ2-6
d_call: TRBD1
clone_size: .
v_call: TRBV7-9
cdr3_aa: CASSSNPGTAYSGANVLTF
cdr3_nt: TGTGCCAGCAGCTCAAACCCCGGGACAGCATACTCTGGGGCCAACGTCCTGACTTTC

j_call: TRBJ2-3
d_call: TRBD2
clone_size: .
v_call: TRBV7-2
cdr3_aa: CASSFPAGGSDTQYF
cdr3_nt: TGTGCCAGCAGCTTCCCAGCGGGGGGTTCAGATACGCAGTATTTT

j_call: TRBJ2-5
d_call: .
clone_size: .
v_call: TRBV9
cdr3_aa: CASSAAGGYRETQYF
cdr3_nt: TGTGCCAGCAGCGCGGCGGGTGGGTACCGCGAGACCCAGTACTTC

j_call: TRBJ2-5
d_call: TRBD1
clone_size: .
v_call: TRBV5-1
cdr3_aa: CASRKLTGGQETQYF
cdr3_nt: TGCGCCAGCCGCAAATTAACAGGGGGCCAAGAGACCCAGTACTTC

j_call: TRBJ1-5
d_call: .
clone_size: .
v_call: TRBV19
cdr3_aa: CASSIGPVRAGAGNQPQHF
cdr3_nt: TGTGCCAGTAGTATCGGTCCGGTTCGGGCAGGGGCGGGCAATCAGCCCCAGCATTTT

j_call: TRBJ2-5
d_call: TRBD1
clone_size: .
v_call: TRBV27
cdr3_aa: CASRDRDRGYF
cdr3_nt: TGTGCCAGCAGAGACCGGGACAGGGGGTACTTC

j_call: TRBJ1-6
d_call: TRBD1
clone_size: .
v_call: TRBV6-5
cdr3_aa: CASTPQGVNNSPLHF
cdr3_nt: TGTGCCAGCACTCCTCAGGGGGTCAATAATTCACCCCTCCACTTT

j_call: TRBJ2-5
d_call: TRBD2
clone_size: .
v_call: TRBV25-1
cdr3_aa: CASRGLAGKETQYF
cdr3_nt: TGTGCCAGCAGAGGACTAGCGGGCAAAGAGACCCAGTACTTC

j_call: TRBJ1-1
d_call: .
clone_size: .
v_call: TRBV28
cdr3_aa: CASHRGGASRNTEAFF
cdr3_nt: TGTGCCAGCCACCGGGGGGGGGCCAGTCGGAACACTGAAGCTTTCTTT

j_call: TRBJ2-7
d_call: .
clone_size: .
v_call: TRBV4-2
cdr3_aa: CASANRGLSVSYEQYF
cdr3_nt: TGTGCCAGCGCTAATAGAGGACTGTCAGTCTCCTACGAGCAGTACTTC

j_call: TRBJ1-1
d_call: .
clone_size: .
v_call: TRBV19
cdr3_aa: CASSLKMDSLMNTEAFF
cdr3_nt: TGTGCCAGTAGTTTGAAGATGGACAGTCTGATGAACACTGAAGCTTTCTTT

j_call: TRBJ2-7
d_call: .
clone_size: .
v_call: TRBV27
cdr3_aa: CASSFVSGYEQYF
cdr3_nt: TGTGCCAGCAGTTTCGTCAGCGGATACGAGCAGTACTTC

j_call: TRBJ2-1
d_call: TRBD2
clone_size: .
v_call: TRBV9
cdr3_aa: CASSPGTSRGRQFF
cdr3_nt: TGTGCCAGCAGCCCCGGGACTAGCAGAGGGCGGCAGTTCTTC

j_call: TRBJ2-7
d_call: .
clone_size: .
v_call: TRBV5-1
cdr3_aa: CASSIREPSYEQYF
cdr3_nt: TGCGCCAGCAGCATACGGGAGCCATCCTACGAGCAGTACTTC

j_call: TRBJ2-7
d_call: .
clone_size: few
v_call: TRBV28
cdr3_aa: CASFSSSYEQYF
cdr3_nt: TGTGCCAGCTTTAGTAGCTCCTACGAGCAGTACTTC

j_call: TRBJ1-1
d_call: .
clone_size: .
v_call: TRBV30
cdr3_aa: CAWSQNRDTEAFF
cdr3_nt: TGTGCCTGGAGTCAGAACAGGGATACTGAAGCTTTCTTT